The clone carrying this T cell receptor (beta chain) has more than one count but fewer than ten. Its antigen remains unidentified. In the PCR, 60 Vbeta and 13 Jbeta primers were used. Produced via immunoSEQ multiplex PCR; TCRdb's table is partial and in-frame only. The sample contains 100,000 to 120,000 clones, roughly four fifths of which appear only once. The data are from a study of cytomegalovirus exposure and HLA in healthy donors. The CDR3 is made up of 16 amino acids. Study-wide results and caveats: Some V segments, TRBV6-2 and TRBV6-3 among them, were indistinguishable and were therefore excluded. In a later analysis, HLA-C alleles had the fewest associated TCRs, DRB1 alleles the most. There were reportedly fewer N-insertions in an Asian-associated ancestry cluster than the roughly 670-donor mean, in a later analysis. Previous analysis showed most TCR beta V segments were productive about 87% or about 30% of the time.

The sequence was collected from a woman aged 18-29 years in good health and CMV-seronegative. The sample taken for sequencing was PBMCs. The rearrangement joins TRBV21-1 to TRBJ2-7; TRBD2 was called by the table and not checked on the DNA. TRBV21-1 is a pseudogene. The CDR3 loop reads CASSKDRTGESYEQYV. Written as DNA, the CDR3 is TGTGCCAGCAGCAAAGACCGCACCGGGGAATCTTACGAGCAGTACGTC.